This TCR beta chain was sequenced during a study of blood T cells in healthy people across ages. Primed by a sample-barcoded 5' primer and a J-beta primer mix, a second PCR proceeded for roughly 7 to 11 cycles. TCRdb passed the 5' RACE reads through MiXCR, listing each CDR3 protein once. Here the sample spans some 940,000 distinct CDR3 sequences, almost 30% being singletons. The table lists this clonotype with a count of one. Its antigen remains unidentified. One end of the junction varies from germline; a read error may be responsible. General observations from the study: Naive T cell percentage showed a strong correlation with TCR beta diversity. CMV status of donors was not determined, possibly confounding expanded clonotype changes.

These sequences were also reported in another study, on T cells of mothers and their children.

This clonotype was obtained from a woman aged 40 to 50 in good health. The sample comprised blood.

CDR3 in DNA: TGTACCAGCAGCTCCTCTGACTACGGCTACACCTTC. It is translated as CTSSSSDYGYTF. The rearrangement uses TRBV7-9 and TRBJ1-2; D is uncertain. Per germline, CDR1 SEHNR and CDR2 FQNEAQ (reference sequence). CDR3 length: 12 amino acids.